These T cell receptor beta chains were read from a single sample in a study of CD8+ T cells in alopecia areata. Method: immunoSEQ multiplex PCR; TCRdb's copy keeps in-frame clones and lacks some. The sample contains 150,000 to 200,000 clones, approximately 56% of which appear only once. This specimen was CD4+ T cells sorted from blood, taken at week 0. The origin of the receptors is a human donor with alopecia areata. CDR3s include the opening cysteine and the closing phenylalanine or tryptophan. A row's size may be missing; if present it is once, few, many or a size class.

TRBV29-1	few	TRBJ1-2	CSVGDSHYGYTF
TRBV7-8	-	TRBJ2-5	CASSLRTGGETQYF
TRBV29-1	-	TRBJ1-1	CSSRGSMNTEAFF
TRBV5-1	-	TRBJ2-1	CASSWDRALDEQFF
TRBV15	-	TRBJ2-1	CATSRDRVRGNEQFF
TRBV7-2	once	TRBJ2-3	CASSLQTDTQYF
TRBV27	-	TRBJ2-3	CASSPAGLAGGQTDTQYF
TRBV30	once	TRBJ2-6	CAWSGLPNSGANVLTF
TRBV5-4	-	TRBJ2-3	CASSFQEGRTDTQYF
TRBV7-3	few	TRBJ2-3	CASSLGGSDTQYF
TRBV29-1	-	TRBJ1-4	CSVSRGLGEKLFF
TRBV30	-	TRBJ1-1	CAWSPGLGNLGEAFF
TRBV15	-	TRBJ1-2	CATSRDRGDYGYTF
TRBV30	once	TRBJ2-2	CAWSAPGGGLFF
TRBV29-1	-	TRBJ2-7	CSVRATDIDYEQYF
TRBV19	-	TRBJ2-5	CASSIAGRTAETQYF
TRBV7-9	few	TRBJ2-1	CASSRNGLAGEQFF
TRBV27	-	TRBJ1-2	CASSLGSGLYGYTF
TRBV5-6	-	TRBJ2-7	CASSRRDRPPYEQYF
TRBV6-5	-	TRBJ1-2	CASGRTGYGYTF
TRBV4-1	-	TRBJ1-6	CASSQDRQTNSPLHF
TRBV2	few	TRBJ1-5	CASSEGRPGDQPQHF
TRBV5-1	few	TRBJ1-6	CASRQGAAASPLHF
TRBV7-9	-	TRBJ2-3	CASSQRDTDTQYF
TRBV15	-	TRBJ1-2	CATSRDLGRPYGYTF
TRBV7-8	-	TRBJ1-1	CASSLRGGGASMNTEAFF
TRBV30	-	TRBJ2-7	CAWSLTAGTYEQYF
TRBV4-1	-	TRBJ2-7	CASSAGERANYEQYF
TRBV6-5	few	TRBJ2-2	CASSRDGTGELFF